The 15 T cell receptor beta chains below all came from one sample that was sequenced in a study of T cell clones after liver transplantation. Only in-frame clones appear in the TCRdb table, and some are missing; sequencing was by immunoSEQ multiplex PCR. This sample has more than 70,000 clones; less than 85% occur once, and the top ten carry 2.5% to 3%. This sample comprised CD4+ T cells from blood, obtained at the 22-month timepoint. Every receptor here comes from a human patient who received a liver transplant. Part of the T cell pool may stem from the graft donor.

The rearrangement joins TRBV4-3 to TRBJ2-3; tentatively, D is TRBD2 (5 bases). Per germline, CDR1 LGHNA and CDR2 YSLEER. There are 16 residues in the CDR3. Trimming stripped 0 bases from V and 3 bases from J, with 13 bases between. The DNA for the CDR3 is TGCGCCAGCAGCCAAGATTTCTCCGGACTTACAGATACGCAGTATTTT. Translation gives CASSQDFSGLTDTQYF.

The CDR3 DNA follows: TGTGCCAGCAGCTTAATGCGGGAAAAACTGTTTTTT. It is translated as CASSLMREKLFF. This sequence joins TRBV7-9 and TRBJ1-4; D gene uncertain. CDR3 length: 12 residues. The V end was cut by 2 bases, the J end by 8 bases, with 6 bases between. Germline V gene data show CDR1 as SEHNR and CDR2 as FQNEAQ (reference sequence).

The J gene is TRBJ2-5, the V gene TRBV7-9; 7 bases are shared with TRBD2. Germline V gene lookup returns CDR1 SEHNR and CDR2 FQNEAQ (reference sequence). V shed 5 bases, J shed 7 bases, and the junction held 10 bases outside the gene matches. The CDR3 extends over 14 amino acids. In DNA, the CDR3 is TGTGCCAGCAGCCCGGAGCGGGGTTATGCGACCCAGTACTTC. Amino acids: CASSPERGYATQYF.

The rearrangement links TRBV5-4 to TRBJ2-1, with D tentatively TRBD2 (6 bases). The CDR3 has 15 amino acids. Germline assignment: CDR1 SGHNT and CDR2 YYREEE (reference sequence). Between the trimmed V and J ends, which lost 5 bases and 3 bases, there was a span of 15 bases. In DNA form, the CDR3 reads TGTGCCAGCAGTTCTGGGACTGAGATCTACAATGAGCAGTTCTTC. This codes for CASSSGTEIYNEQFF.

J is TRBJ2-2 and V is TRBV10-3, with D perhaps matching TRBD1 or TRBD2 (6 bases each). The V gene's germline CDR1 is ENHRY and CDR2 SYGVKD. The V end was cut by 8 bases, the J end by 4 bases, with 20 bases between. The CDR3 length is 16 residues. For the CDR3, the DNA is TGTGCCATCGGGGGCGGGAAGGGACAAGCCACCGGGGAGCTGTTTTTT. Translation gives CAIGGGKGQATGELFF.

The rearrangement joins TRBV9 to TRBJ2-7; 12 bases are shared with TRBD2. CDR1 and CDR2 from the germline V gene are SGDLS and YYNGEE. The CDR3 length is 14 residues. The ends lost 4 bases at V and 8 bases at J; junction bases unmatched: 7. The CDR3 sequence is CASSPTSGSNKQYF. DNA of the CDR3: TGTGCCAGCAGCCCGACTAGCGGGAGCAATAAGCAGTACTTC. The whole variable domain, remainder taken from reference TRBV9 and TRBJ2-7, is DSGVTQTPKHLITATGQRVTLRCSPRSGDLSVYWYQQSLDQGLQFLIQYYNGEERAKGNILERFSAQQFPDLHSELNLSSLELGDSALYFCASSPTSGSNKQYFGPGTRLTVT.

The chain carries TRBV5-4 and TRBJ1-1; a weak D match, TRBD1 (5 bases). Trimming pared 1 base from V and 3 bases from J, leaving 10 bases between. Germline-derived CDR1 and CDR2 are SGHNT and YYREEE (reference sequence). The CDR3 is made up of 14 amino acids. The CDR3 coding sequence is TGTGCCAGCAGCTTGCGAGGGGTGGACACTGAAGCTTTCTTT. Translating gives CASSLRGVDTEAFF. Full variable domain (rest looked up from reference TRBV5-4 and TRBJ1-1): ETGVTQSPTHLIKTRGQQVTLRCSSQSGHNTVSWYQQALGQGPQFIFQYYREEENGRGNFPPRFSGLQFPNYSSELNVNALELDDSALYLCASSLRGVDTEAFFGQGTRLTVV.

The chain has TRBV7-2 and TRBJ2-5; 12 nucleotides match TRBD2. V gave up 4 bases and J gave up 5 bases; unmatched junction bases: 8. The CDR3 has 16 residues. Germline lookup yields CDR1 SGHTA and CDR2 FQGNSA. CDR3 DNA: TGTGCCAGCAGCTCCAGACTAGCGGGGGTTGTGGAGACCCAGTACTTC. Encoded protein: CASSSRLAGVVETQYF.

The rearrangement uses TRBV6-4 and TRBJ2-3, with D perhaps matching TRBD1 or TRBD2 (5 bases each). This CDR3 is 13 amino acids long. The germline V gene encodes CDR1 MRHNA and CDR2 SNTAGT. Trimming stripped 3 bases from V and 3 bases from J, with 7 bases between. In nucleotides, the CDR3 is TGTGCCAGCAGTGATGGGGGAACAGATACGCAGTATTTT. Translating gives CASSDGGTDTQYF.

The V call is TRBV5-4, the J call TRBJ1-2; no firm D call. Between the trimmed V and J ends, which lost 5 bases and 2 bases, there was a span of 10 bases. Germline CDR1 and CDR2: SGHNT and YYREEE (reference sequence). The CDR3 loop spans 13 amino acids. CDR3 nucleotides: TGTGCCAGCAGAGCAGGAGGGAACTATGGCTACACCTTC. Its protein is CASRAGGNYGYTF.

This clone showed up many times. This sequence joins TRBV2 and TRBJ1-1; D ambiguous. CDR3 length: 13 amino acids. Germline loops: CDR1 SNHLY, CDR2 FYNNEI. The V and J ends lost 4 bases and 6 bases respectively, with 12 bases between them. The CDR3 sequence: CASSVGQASEAFF. For the CDR3, the DNA is TGTGCCAGCAGTGTTGGGCAGGCTTCTGAAGCTTTCTTT.

To note about this clone: A read error may produce the germline difference seen at one junction end. Here the CDR3 DNA reads TGTGCCAGCAGCTTAGCGGGACAGGGGGTCTTC. Residues: CASSLAGQGVF. This chain joins TRBV7-6 and TRBJ2-4; TRBD1 matches 11 bases. The V gene's germline CDR1 is SGHVS and CDR2 FNYEAQ. The CDR3 contains 11 residues.

The V and J genes are TRBV6-6 and TRBJ1-3; D uncertain. With 7 bases removed from V and 0 bases from J, the gap between germline ends came to 16 bases. The CDR3 totals 16 residues. From germline, CDR1 is MNHNY and CDR2 SVGAGI (reference sequence). This CDR3 reads CASKPGTGNSGNTIYF. CDR3 DNA: TGTGCCAGCAAGCCGGGTACGGGGAACTCTGGAAACACCATATATTTT.

This chain's CDR3 is CASSQGTVTNTEAFF. The DNA of the CDR3 is TGCGCCAGCAGCCAAGGGACGGTTACGAACACTGAAGCTTTCTTT. This sequence joins TRBV4-1 and TRBJ1-1; no reliable D call. The V and J ends lost 1 base and 1 base respectively, with 10 bases between them. Germline-derived CDR1 and CDR2 are MGHRA and YSYEKL. The CDR3 contains 15 residues.

The chain links TRBV11-2 to TRBJ2-7; 8 positions agree with TRBD1. With V trimmed by 1 base and J by 2 bases, 1 base remained unmatched. Germline CDR1 SGHAT, CDR2 FQNNGV. The CDR3 has 14 residues. The CDR3 DNA reads TGTGCCAGCAGCTTAGCAGGGGGCCCCTACGAGCAGTACTTC. Translating gives CASSLAGGPYEQYF.